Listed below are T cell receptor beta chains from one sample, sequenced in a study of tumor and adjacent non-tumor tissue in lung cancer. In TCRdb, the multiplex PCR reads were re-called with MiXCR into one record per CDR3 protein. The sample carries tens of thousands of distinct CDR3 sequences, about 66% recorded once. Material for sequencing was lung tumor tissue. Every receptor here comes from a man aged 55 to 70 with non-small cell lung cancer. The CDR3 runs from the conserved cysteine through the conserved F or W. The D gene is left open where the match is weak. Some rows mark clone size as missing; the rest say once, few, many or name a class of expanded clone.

CASSLDGSNQPQHF TGCGCCAGCAGCTTGGATGGTAGCAATCAGCCCCAGCATTTT TRBJ1-5 NA many TRBV5-1
CTSSLDRGSYYGYTF TGTACCAGCAGCTTAGATCGCGGGAGCTATTATGGCTACACCTTC TRBJ1-2 NA NA TRBV7-9
CAISVGTINTGELFF TGTGCCATCAGTGTTGGGACTATCAACACCGGGGAGCTGTTTTTT TRBJ2-2 TRBD2 many TRBV10-3
CARSQGGSREIQYF TGCGCCAGAAGCCAAGGTGGTAGCAGGGAGATCCAGTACTTC TRBJ2-5 NA NA TRBV4-1
CASGSGELANTGELVF TGTGCCAGCGGGTCGGGGGAGCTAGCGAACACTGGGGAGCTGGTTTTT TRBJ2-2 NA NA TRBV11-3
CASSQAASGSHNEQFF TGTGCCAGCAGCCAGGCAGCTAGCGGGAGCCACAATGAGCAGTTCTTC TRBJ2-1 TRBD2 NA TRBV7-9
CASSQDPAAGRDGYTF TGCGCCAGCAGCCAAGACCCTGCAGCAGGGCGGGATGGCTACACCTTC TRBJ1-2 NA NA TRBV4-3
CASTLHSNTEPFF TGTGCCAGCACACTCCACAGTAACACTGAACCTTTCTTT TRBJ1-1 NA NA TRBV6-6
CASSPPGGSGNTIYF TGTGCCAGCAGCCCCCCCGGTGGCTCTGGAAACACCATATATTTT TRBJ1-3 NA medium-sized TRBV11-2
CTSGLGTGLAGMAANEQFF TGTACTAGTGGTTTGGGGACGGGACTAGCGGGAATGGCGGCGAATGAGCAGTTCTTC TRBJ2-1 TRBD2 NA TRBV12-5
CASSQYDTPGRTTDTQYF TGCGCCAGCAGCCAATACGACACCCCGGGACGGACCACAGATACGCAGTATTTT TRBJ2-3 NA many TRBV4-1
CSSRNRTTSGGETQYF TGTTCCAGCAGAAATCGTACGACTAGCGGGGGAGAGACCCAGTACTTC TRBJ2-5 TRBD2 NA TRBV6-5
CSSSQAGGRYNEQFF TGTTCCAGCAGCCAAGCAGGGGGGCGCTACAATGAGCAGTTCTTC TRBJ2-1 NA few TRBV4-2
CASSLGSGGYYGYTF TGTGCCAGCAGCTTAGGGTCGGGGGGTTACTATGGCTACACCTTC TRBJ1-2 NA NA TRBV11-3
CASKFRGENTETFF TGCGCCAGCAAATTCAGGGGGGAGAACACTGAAACTTTCTTT TRBJ1-1 TRBD1 NA TRBV10-2
CSVWTSAAEQYF TGCAGTGTCTGGACTAGCGCTGCCGAGCAGTACTTC TRBJ2-7 TRBD2 NA TRBV29-1
CASSQDGGLAGFSYEQYF TGTGCCAGCAGCCAAGATGGAGGGCTAGCTGGCTTCTCCTACGAGCAGTACTTC TRBJ2-7 NA NA TRBV4-2
CASGFIGGQDEQFF TGTGCCAGCGGCTTCATCGGGGGACAGGATGAACAGTTCTTC TRBJ2-1 TRBD1 NA TRBV11-1
CASHPNGTETYEQYF TGTGCCAGCCACCCCAACGGGACGGAAACCTACGAGCAGTACTTC TRBJ2-7 NA NA TRBV28
CASSPTGSYSEQFF TGTGCTAGCAGCCCGACAGGGTCGTACAGTGAGCAGTTCTTC TRBJ2-1 TRBD1 NA TRBV6-5
CASSQEGSRDMQYF TGTGCCAGCAGCCAAGAGGGGAGCCGCGATATGCAGTATTTT TRBJ2-3 NA NA TRBV4-2
CARSPGTSRTFSYEQYF TGTGCCAGGAGCCCCGGGACTAGCAGGACCTTCTCCTACGAGCAGTACTTC TRBJ2-7 TRBD2 NA TRBV4-2
CASSYGEDNFHTDTQYF TGTGCCAGCAGTTACGGGGAGGACAATTTTCACACAGATACGCAGTATTTT TRBJ2-3 NA NA TRBV6-6
CSARAPLASSYEQYF TGCAGTGCTAGGGCCCCACTAGCGAGCTCCTACGAGCAGTACTTC TRBJ2-7 TRBD2 many TRBV20-1
CSVPGQGSSAWELFF TGCAGTGTCCCGGGACAGGGATCTTCCGCCTGGGAGCTGTTTTTT TRBJ2-2 TRBD1 once TRBV20-1
CASSLVGETSTDTKYF TGTGCCAGCAGCTTAGTGGGCGAGACTAGCACAGATACGAAGTATTTT TRBJ2-3 TRBD2 NA TRBV11-2
CASSVGLESGYTF TGTGCCAGCAGTGTTGGATTGGAATCCGGCTACACCTTC TRBJ1-2 NA few TRBV25-1
CASIPSGGYAQYF TGTGCCAGCATTCCAAGTGGCGGCTACGCGCAGTATTTC TRBJ2-7 NA once TRBV6-6
CASILAGNTEELFF TGCGCCAGCATCTTGGCGGGAAACACCGAGGAGCTGTTTTTT TRBJ2-2 NA NA TRBV5-1
CASRGTGTYEQDF TGTGCCAGCAGAGGGACAGGGACCTATGAGCAGGACTTC TRBJ2-7 TRBD1 NA TRBV11-2
CSAAPPGQLSSYEQYF TGCAGTGCTGCCCCCCCGGGACAGCTAAGCTCCTACGAGCAGTACTTC TRBJ2-7 TRBD1 many TRBV20-1
CAWSKGFEQYF TGTGCCTGGAGTAAAGGGTTCGAGCAGTACTTC TRBJ2-7 NA few TRBV30
CASSLMASADTQYF TGTGCCAGCAGCTTAATGGCATCAGCAGATACGCAGTATTTT TRBJ2-3 NA medium-sized TRBV11-2
CASHPLDREEKLFF TGTGCCAGCCACCCGCTAGACAGAGAGGAAAAACTGTTTTTT TRBJ1-4 NA NA TRBV6-5
CTGNLQGLAGDGGQYF TGTACCGGCAACTTACAGGGACTAGCGGGAGACGGTGGGCAGTACTTC TRBJ2-7 TRBD2 NA TRBV11-3
CSAYGLAGGTDTQYF TGCAGCGCCTATGGACTAGCGGGAGGCACAGATACGCAGTATTTT TRBJ2-3 TRBD2 many TRBV29-1
CASSQDLGQEQFF TGTGCCAGTAGCCAAGACTTGGGACAGGAGCAGTTCTTC TRBJ2-1 TRBD1 NA TRBV4-2
CSASWHDNEQFF TGCAGTGCTAGTTGGCATGACAATGAGCAGTTCTTC TRBJ2-1 NA NA TRBV20-1
CASSYSSGETQYF TGTGCCAGCAGTTACTCGTCGGGAGAGACCCAGTACTTC TRBJ2-5 NA NA TRBV6-2/TRBV6-3
CAGSTAGTSGIYEQFF TGTGCCGGCAGTACCGCAGGGACTAGCGGGATCTATGAGCAGTTCTTC TRBJ2-1 TRBD2 NA TRBV6-2/TRBV6-3
CASREGRGFGVTEAFF TGTGCCAGCAGGGAAGGGAGGGGTTTTGGGGTAACGGAAGCTTTCTTT TRBJ1-1 NA many TRBV6-6
CGSYDSFSGYTF TGTGGCAGTTACGACAGCTTTAGCGGCTACACCTTC TRBJ1-2 NA NA TRBV6-5
CASGQGENTDAFF TGCGCCAGCGGCCAAGGAGAGAACACTGATGCTTTCTTT TRBJ1-1 NA NA TRBV4-3
CASSPSTDTQYF TGTGCCAGCAGCCCTAGCACAGATACGCAGTATTTT TRBJ2-3 NA many TRBV6-5
CGVGNSDGWRYGYTF TGCGGCGTTGGGAATTCGGACGGTTGGAGGTATGGCTACACCTTC TRBJ1-2 NA few TRBV29-1
CASTAWGPVGNQPQHF TGTGCCAGCACTGCATGGGGCCCTGTGGGCAATCAGCCCCAGCATTTT TRBJ1-5 NA once TRBV2
CASSHLSSGTDTQYF TGTGCCAGCAGTCACCTTTCTAGTGGCACAGATACGCAGTATTTT TRBJ2-3 NA NA TRBV6-6
CAIRGISGDDEQFF TGTGCCATCAGGGGGATTAGCGGGGACGATGAGCAGTTCTTC TRBJ2-1 TRBD2 NA TRBV10-3
CSVTQGTHGYTF TGCAGCGTTACACAGGGGACGCATGGCTACACCTTC TRBJ1-2 TRBD1 NA TRBV29-1
CASSHSGIDTQYF TGTGCCAGCAGCCATAGCGGCATAGATACGCAGTATTTT TRBJ2-3 NA NA TRBV7-9